The T cell receptor (beta chain) under discussion was sequenced for a study of shared clonotypes between healthy human individuals. Sequencing was performed with immunoSEQ multiplex PCR; in TCRdb, only in-frame clones are kept and a portion is missing. Of around 510,000 clones in the sample, approximately 95% were seen once. Germline trimming cut 6 bases from V and 3 bases from J; bases unmatched to any gene: 7. The CDR3 is made up of 14 amino acids. Per the germline V gene, CDR1 is MDHEN and CDR2 is SYDVKM. The material sequenced was naive CD4+ T cells sorted from blood. The sample's subset: CD45RA+ positively selected. This sequence originates from a woman in her 30s in good health. The V call is TRBV28, the J call TRBJ2-5; the match to TRBD2 covers 7 bases. The CDR3 spells CASSLPLAEETQYF. The CDR3 DNA sequence: TGTGCCAGCAGCCTCCCCCTAGCGGAAGAGACCCAGTACTTC. The complete variable domain, with remaining parts taken from reference TRBV28 and TRBJ2-5, reads DVKVTQSSRYLVKRTGEKVFLECVQDMDHENMFWYRQDPGLGLRLIYFSYDVKMKEKGDIPEGYSVSREKKERFSLILESASTNQTSMYLCASSLPLAEETQYFGPGTRLLVL.